The 20 T cell receptor beta chains presented below share a single source sample, sequenced in a study of T cells in Graves' hyperthyroidism and ophthalmopathy. The investigators amplified TCR beta CDR3 regions from RNA transcripts. First-round RT-PCR with HTBI primers amplified the TCR CDR3 region. Using its own MiXCR run on the multiplex PCR reads, TCRdb lists one record per CDR3 protein. The table records roughly 570,000 distinct CDR3 sequences, 15% to 19% of them present only once. The specimen was blood. The receptors stem from a woman aged 25-40 years with Graves' hyperthyroidism.

This clonotype was seen many times. The chain's CDR3 is CSALLPGTAGHEQYF. The CDR3 nucleotides are TGCAGTGCCCTATTACCGGGGACTGCCGGCCACGAGCAGTACTTC. V and J are TRBV20-1 and TRBJ2-7, with D perhaps matching TRBD2 (6 bases). CDR3 size: 15 residues. Deletions cut 6 bases from V and 5 bases from J, with 23 bases between. Germline CDR1 DFQATT, CDR2 SNEGSKA (reference sequence).

As regards this clonotype: This could be a read error, since a much larger clone is one nucleotide away. The chain combines TRBV7-2 with TRBJ2-7, with 12 bases fitting TRBD1. The V gene's germline CDR1 is SGHTA and CDR2 FQGNSA. CDR3 length: 17 amino acids. The CDR3 nucleotides read TGTGCCAGCAGCCCGGACGGGACAGGGGGCACGGCATACGAGCAGCACTTC. Its protein is CASSPDGTGGTAYEQHF.

This clonotype was counted many times. This CDR3 reads CASSDGRGGEKLFF. CDR3 bases: TGCGCCAGCAGTGATGGCAGGGGAGGTGAAAAACTGTTTTTT. This chain joins TRBV5-1 and TRBJ1-4, with a weak D call TRBD1 (6 bases). The CDR3 is 14 amino acids. CDR1 is SGHRS, CDR2 YFSETQ, per germline. V was trimmed by 5 bases and J by 7 bases, leaving 15 bases between them.

This chain joins TRBV6-1 and TRBJ2-7; D gene unclear. This CDR3 region has 13 residues. Trimming left V 6 bases short and J 4 bases short, with 13 bases between. From germline, CDR1 is MNHNS and CDR2 SASEGT. CDR3 nucleotides: TGTGCCAGCAGGACGCCGGTGGAGTACGAGCAGTACTTC. It yields the protein CASRTPVEYEQYF.

Turning to this clonotype: With a much larger clone just one base away, this may be a read error. The rearrangement uses TRBV30 and TRBJ2-1; 7 nucleotides line up with TRBD2. There are 15 residues in the CDR3. Unmatched junction bases numbered 7, after V lost 2 bases and J lost 3 bases. Per germline, CDR1 GTSNPN and CDR2 SVGIG (reference sequence). In DNA, the CDR3 is TGTGCCTGGAGTCCCGGAGAGCGGGGCTACAATGAGCAGTTCTTC. Translated: CAWSPGERGYNEQFF.

This clonotype occurred many times. V is TRBV5-5 and J is TRBJ2-1; 8 bases agree with TRBD1. The V and J ends lost 6 bases and 2 bases, in that order; junction bases with no gene match: 7. Germline CDR1 reads SGHKS; CDR2 reads YYEKEE (reference sequence). This CDR3 contains 15 residues. CDR3 protein: CASTETGVPYNEQFF. The DNA for the CDR3 is TGTGCCAGCACCGAGACAGGGGTCCCCTACAATGAGCAGTTCTTC.

There are many counts of this clonotype. The chain uses TRBV20-1 and TRBJ2-1; TRBD2 aligns across 8 bases. With V trimmed by 8 bases and J by 0 bases, 0 bases remained unmatched. The CDR3 loop spans 12 amino acids. Per germline, CDR1 DFQATT and CDR2 SNEGSKA (reference sequence). CDR3 sequence reads: CSSGSSYNEQFF. CDR3 DNA: TGCAGTAGCGGGAGCTCCTACAATGAGCAGTTCTTC.

J is TRBJ2-7 and V is TRBV27, with D perhaps given as TRBD1 or TRBD2 (5 bases each). This CDR3 is 13 amino acids long. V gave up 9 bases and J gave up 5 bases, with 17 bases separating them. CDR1 and CDR2 (germline): MNHEY, SMNVEV (reference sequence). CDR3 nucleotides: TGTGCCAGACCTCCGAGAGGGGACCACGAGCAGTACTTC. Protein sequence: CARPPRGDHEQYF.

This clonotype was seen repeatedly, ten times or more. The chain couples TRBV27 to TRBJ2-7; 7 nucleotides line up with TRBD2. Trimming cost V 7 bases and J 2 bases; bases outside gene matches: 2. Germline V gene lookup returns CDR1 MNHEY and CDR2 SMNVEV (reference sequence). The CDR3 length is 12 residues. CDR3 protein: CASKGTTYEQYF. The DNA for the CDR3 is TGTGCCAGCAAAGGGACTACCTACGAGCAGTACTTC.

This clonotype was recorded many times. The V gene is TRBV7-9, the J gene TRBJ2-3, with 8 bases lining up with TRBD1. This CDR3 is 16 amino acids long. V shed 0 bases and J 6 bases; nucleotides not matched to a gene: 8. Germline V gene sequence: CDR1 SEHNR, CDR2 FQNEAQ (reference sequence). CDR3 region: CASSLAFGTGGDTQYF. CDR3 DNA: TGTGCCAGCAGCTTAGCTTTCGGGACAGGAGGGGATACGCAGTATTTT.

The sample holds many counts of this clonotype. The chain links TRBV20-1 to TRBJ1-5; 9 bases are a match to TRBD1. The CDR3 length is 13 residues. Germline V CDR1 and CDR2: DFQATT, SNEGSKA (reference sequence). J lost 11 bases, V lost 1 base, and 6 bases had no gene match. In DNA, the CDR3 is TGCAGTGCTAGAGGGACAGGGGAGGGAGCCCAGCATTTT. Translation gives CSARGTGEGAQHF.

In this sample, this clonotype turned up many times. V usage is TRBV18 and J usage is TRBJ2-1; TRBD1 might be the D (6 bases). The V gene's germline CDR1 is KGHSH and CDR2 LQKENI. Trimming took 3 bases from V and 12 from J, leaving 9 bases between them. The CDR3 contains 11 residues. In nucleotides, the CDR3 is TGTGCCAGCTCACCGGTACAGGGGCAGTTCTTC. Translated: CASSPVQGQFF.

This clonotype was recorded many times. CDR3 in amino acids: CASMKGTSGYNEQFF. The DNA for the CDR3 is TGTGCCAGCATGAAGGGGACTAGCGGTTACAATGAGCAGTTCTTC. The chain carries TRBV2 and TRBJ2-1; 11 bases are a match to TRBD2. This CDR3 comprises 15 residues. With V trimmed by 7 bases and J by 4 bases, 6 bases remained unmatched. CDR1 SNHLY and CDR2 FYNNEI come from the germline V gene.

Ten or more counts support this clonotype. The V gene is TRBV12-3 or TRBV12-4, the J gene TRBJ2-4; 15 positions match TRBD2. V dropped 6 bases and J dropped 8; count of bases not matched to a gene: 8. The CDR3 extends over 16 amino acids. Written as DNA, the CDR3 is TGTGCCAGCAGCCACGGACTAGCGGGAGGGCCAGACATTCAGTACTTC. Translated, it gives CASSHGLAGGPDIQYF.

The chain uses TRBV27 and TRBJ2-2; D not certain. Germline CDR1 and CDR2: MNHEY and SMNVEV (reference sequence). The CDR3 consists of 13 residues. Trimming cost V 0 bases and J 6 bases, with 5 bases left between them. The CDR3 spells CASSLSGSGELFF. In nucleotides, the CDR3 is TGTGCCAGCAGTTTATCGGGGTCCGGGGAGCTGTTTTTT.

The chain links TRBV6-5 to TRBJ2-2; 7 bases match TRBD2. Germline values: CDR1 MNHEY, CDR2 SVGAGI. CDR3 length: 16 amino acids. V lost 2 bases and J lost 2; bases outside the gene matches: 5. CDR3 loop: CASSYKGLLNTGELFF. CDR3 DNA sequence: TGTGCCAGCAGTTACAAGGGACTACTAAACACCGGGGAGCTGTTTTTT.

This clonotype has only a few counts. The chain links TRBV20-1 to TRBJ1-6; a weak D match, TRBD1 (5 bases). The CDR3 totals 15 residues. V was pared by 0 bases and J by 7 bases, with 13 bases between. Looked up from germline, CDR1 is DFQATT and CDR2 is SNEGSKA (reference sequence). The CDR3 is CSARDQGGGNSPLHF. DNA for the CDR3: TGCAGTGCTAGAGATCAGGGTGGGGGAAATTCACCCCTCCACTTT.

This clonotype was detected only a few times. The J gene is TRBJ2-1, the V gene TRBV15; D tentatively reads TRBD1 or TRBD2 (5 bases each). The CDR3 totals 15 residues. V was cut by 6 bases and J by 8 bases, with 20 bases left in between. Germline-derived CDR1 and CDR2 are LNHNV and YYDKDF (reference sequence). The CDR3 sequence is CATSGLGGSPYEQFF. DNA for the CDR3: TGTGCCACCAGTGGACTTGGGGGTTCGCCCTATGAGCAGTTCTTC.

The chain employs TRBV29-1 and TRBJ2-2; 9 bases agree with TRBD2. CDR3 length equals 14 residues. CDR1 is SQVTM, CDR2 ANQGSEA, per germline. V gave up 7 bases and J gave up 5 bases; unmatched junction bases: 8. CDR3 residues: CSALAGEETGELFF. The CDR3 DNA follows: TGCAGCGCTTTAGCGGGAGAAGAAACCGGGGAGCTGTTTTTT.

In its sample, this clonotype was seen a few times. This chain links TRBV27 with TRBJ2-7; D gene uncertain. V was trimmed by 5 bases and J by 0 bases, leaving 8 bases between them. The CDR3 has 13 residues. The V gene's germline CDR1 is MNHEY and CDR2 SMNVEV (reference sequence). The CDR3 loop is CASSTHLSYEQYF. The CDR3, as DNA: TGTGCCAGCAGTACCCACCTCTCCTACGAGCAGTACTTC.